The text below deals with one TCR beta chain. As originally analysed: Using reference gene primer amplification, nucleated cell counts were estimated. Sequencing was performed with immunoSEQ multiplex PCR; in TCRdb, only in-frame clones are kept and a portion is missing. That table is the source of V, J and clone size, and D and trimming were worked out from the DNA. The sample holds roughly 180,000 clones, 79% seen once. These data come from a study of blood T cell repertoires in COVID-19. Study-wide context: Some COVID-19 samples were acute and others convalescent; all came from the United States, Italy and Spain. T cells, B-cell-depleted T cells, or PBMCs supplied cDNA or gDNA.

Germline V gene data show CDR1 as MGHRA and CDR2 as YSYEKL. V lost 4 bases and J 10 bases, leaving 23 bases between the germline ends. CDR3 size: 17 residues. Sequenced material: peripheral blood. The rearrangement uses TRBV4-1 and TRBJ1-6; possibly TRBD1 for D (6 bases). The sequence came from a man aged 60 to 75 with active or convalescent COVID-19. The chain's CDR3 is CASSLLPGQGFYSPLHF. The DNA for the CDR3 is TGCGCCAGCAGCCTCTTACCAGGTCAGGGGTTTTACTCACCCCTCCACTTT.